This is a list of T cell receptor beta chains from one sample in a study of CD4 T cells in relation to SARS-CoV-2 and coronaviruses. Antigens for these TCRs are unknown. Sequencing was performed with immunoSEQ multiplex PCR; in TCRdb, only in-frame clones are kept and a portion is missing. The sample has tens of thousands of clones; around 78% are singletons. Sequenced sample: CD4+ T cells from PBMCs, cultured in vitro. These receptors all stem from a human donor in good health. The CDR3 runs from the conserved cysteine through the conserved F or W. Each record gives: J gene, clone size, D gene, V gene, CDR3 protein, CDR3 DNA. D genes are given only for firm matches. Clone size is given for some rows only: seen once, a few or many times, or a class if the clone is expanded.

J gene: TRBJ2-1; clone size: -; D gene: -; V gene: TRBV27; CDR3 protein: CASSLRASPPTPFHEQFF; CDR3 DNA: TGTGCCAGCAGTCTACGGGCCTCTCCCCCCACACCTTTCCATGAGCAGTTCTTC
J gene: TRBJ2-1; clone size: -; D gene: -; V gene: TRBV30; CDR3 protein: CAWRHAGLYNEQFF; CDR3 DNA: TGTGCCTGGAGGCACGCGGGATTATACAATGAGCAGTTCTTC
J gene: TRBJ1-2; clone size: -; D gene: -; V gene: TRBV12-3/TRBV12-4; CDR3 protein: CASSPLRSDGYTF; CDR3 DNA: TGTGCCAGCAGCCCTCTCAGGTCCGATGGCTACACCTTC
J gene: TRBJ2-7; clone size: -; D gene: -; V gene: TRBV3-1/TRBV3-2; CDR3 protein: CASSHLLGKDNLTYEQYF; CDR3 DNA: TGTGCCAGCAGCCATCTTTTGGGGAAAGATAATCTTACCTACGAGCAGTACTTC
J gene: TRBJ2-2; clone size: -; D gene: -; V gene: TRBV5-1; CDR3 protein: CASSFSLQGNTGELFF; CDR3 DNA: TGCGCCAGCAGCTTTTCTTTACAGGGAAACACCGGGGAGCTGTTTTTT
J gene: TRBJ2-2; clone size: -; D gene: -; V gene: TRBV2; CDR3 protein: CASSEAGTNTGELFF; CDR3 DNA: TGTGCCAGCAGTGAAGCGGGAACGAACACCGGGGAGCTGTTTTTT
J gene: TRBJ2-2; clone size: -; D gene: TRBD1; V gene: TRBV15; CDR3 protein: CATSNIKGGPGELFF; CDR3 DNA: TGTGCCACCAGCAATATTAAAGGGGGCCCCGGGGAGCTGTTTTTT
J gene: TRBJ1-2; clone size: -; D gene: TRBD1; V gene: TRBV19; CDR3 protein: CASRSGDSYYGYTF; CDR3 DNA: TGTGCCAGTAGGTCTGGGGACAGCTACTATGGCTACACCTTC
J gene: TRBJ2-5; clone size: -; D gene: TRBD1; V gene: TRBV24-1; CDR3 protein: CATSDFGTEDQETQYF; CDR3 DNA: TGTGCCACCAGTGATTTCGGGACAGAAGACCAAGAGACCCAGTACTTC
J gene: TRBJ2-7; clone size: -; D gene: TRBD2; V gene: TRBV5-1; CDR3 protein: CASSPGLAISYEQYF; CDR3 DNA: TGCGCCAGCAGCCCGGGACTAGCGATCTCCTACGAGCAGTACTTC
J gene: TRBJ2-1; clone size: -; D gene: TRBD2; V gene: TRBV18; CDR3 protein: CASSQESGLVLFF; CDR3 DNA: TGTGCCAGCTCCCAAGAAAGCGGACTAGTGCTGTTCTTC
J gene: TRBJ2-5; clone size: -; D gene: TRBD1; V gene: TRBV6-1; CDR3 protein: CASSDTGEETQYF; CDR3 DNA: TGTGCCAGCAGTGACACAGGGGAAGAGACCCAGTACTTC
J gene: TRBJ1-1; clone size: -; D gene: -; V gene: TRBV14; CDR3 protein: CASSHPPTRVAGKNTEAFF; CDR3 DNA: TGTGCCAGCAGCCACCCCCCTACCCGGGTGGCAGGGAAGAACACTGAAGCTTTCTTT
J gene: TRBJ1-3; clone size: -; D gene: -; V gene: TRBV18; CDR3 protein: CASSHSSASSGNTIYF; CDR3 DNA: TGTGCCAGCTCACACTCCAGTGCCAGCTCTGGAAACACCATATATTTT
J gene: TRBJ2-5; clone size: few; D gene: TRBD1; V gene: TRBV11-3; CDR3 protein: CASSRTGVQETQYF; CDR3 DNA: TGTGCCAGCAGCCGGACAGGGGTCCAAGAGACCCAGTACTTC
J gene: TRBJ2-5; clone size: -; D gene: -; V gene: TRBV30; CDR3 protein: CAWSVALKETQYF; CDR3 DNA: TGTGCCTGGAGTGTAGCCCTTAAAGAGACCCAGTACTTC
J gene: TRBJ2-6; clone size: -; D gene: TRBD2; V gene: TRBV7-8; CDR3 protein: CASSLEGSGRAGANVLTF; CDR3 DNA: TGTGCCAGCAGCTTAGAGGGGAGCGGGAGGGCTGGGGCCAACGTCCTGACTTTC
J gene: TRBJ1-5; clone size: -; D gene: -; V gene: TRBV10-1; CDR3 protein: CASPNTPFSLFYSNQPQHF; CDR3 DNA: TGCGCCTCCCCTAATACACCCTTCTCACTTTTCTATAGCAATCAGCCCCAGCATTTT
J gene: TRBJ2-3; clone size: -; D gene: -; V gene: TRBV15; CDR3 protein: CATSEFSRITDTQYF; CDR3 DNA: TGTGCCACCAGCGAATTTTCCAGAATCACAGATACGCAGTATTTT
J gene: TRBJ1-5; clone size: -; D gene: -; V gene: TRBV19; CDR3 protein: CASSQDVQPQHF; CDR3 DNA: TGTGCCAGTAGCCAGGACGTTCAGCCCCAGCATTTT
J gene: TRBJ2-7; clone size: -; D gene: TRBD2; V gene: TRBV7-8; CDR3 protein: CASSSSGTSGSEQYF; CDR3 DNA: TGTGCCAGCAGTTCCTCCGGGACTAGCGGGAGCGAGCAGTACTTC
J gene: TRBJ2-3; clone size: -; D gene: TRBD1; V gene: TRBV5-4; CDR3 protein: CASSEMRGQQQGIF; CDR3 DNA: TGTGCCAGCAGCGAAATGAGGGGACAACAACAGGGGATCTTT